This T cell receptor beta chain was captured by sequencing in a study of cytotoxic CD8 clonotypes in ibrutinib-treated CLL (dated by TCRdb to the early 2020s). With respect to the entire study: The cohort included approximately 15 treatment-naive and approximately twelve relapsed/refractory patients; 17 were IGHV unmutated. Responses were partial in roughly 24 patients and complete in 2; after median approximately 67 months follow-up, about 14 stayed in remission and roughly twelve progressed. Of the roughly 90 participants in the trial, about two dozen had longitudinal samples available. Cryopreserved peripheral blood mononuclear cells were obtained prior to treatment, at the time of response, and at either disease progression or sustained remission. Response samples were taken after a median of roughly a year on treatment, ranging from about 6 to 40 months. Every remission and progressive disease sample was obtained while ibrutinib was still being received by the patients. Samples averaged roughly 260,000 productive templates and about 94,000 productive rearrangements. The full study reports these points: Public clonotypes were rare and either shrank or stayed stable during treatment, and the rise in clonality at ibrutinib response reflected expansion of private clonotypes. Lymph node repertoires were not examined, and the timing of sampling was not matched between patients in sustained remission and those whose disease progressed. An increase in clonality was observed at ibrutinib response, with clonality remaining stable during sustained remission and falling back toward baseline at progression. At baseline, clonality was higher than in age-matched healthy donors and showed a strong correlation with circulating CD8+ T-cell counts.

The goal of deep resolution MiSeq sequencing was a depth between 1 in 1 million and 1 in 200,000 T cells, and coverage averaged 10x per clonotype. The immunoSEQ hsTCRB Kit was used to generate the TCR beta libraries. From the authors' description of their analysis: ImmunoSEQ Data Assistant and ImmunoSEQ Analyzer were used for data analysis, and V, D and J genes were assigned according to IMGT definitions. Clonality, which ranges from 0 to 1, was calculated as one minus the normalized Shannon entropy of productive rearrangement frequencies. Only overrepresented clonotypes making up at least 0.05% of each patient's repertoire were included in the public clonotype analysis. Repertoires from thirteen age-matched healthy donors in immuneACCESS were used as clonality controls. Imported from immuneACCESS, the table was reduced by TCRdb to in-frame sequences with V and J called. These copies leave out some clones; in studies compared against another copy, an unresolved V gene accounts for under half, and the cause of the remainder is not known. The D gene and trimming were derived from the DNA, and the V and J assignments and clone size from that table. For this sample there are about 130,000 clones; approximately 81% appear just once. The biggest ten clones account for around 13% of the sample.

Compared with germline, V lacks 5 bases and J lacks 5 bases; bases without a gene match: 6. CDR1 and CDR2, looked up from the germline V gene (reference sequence), are SEHNR and FQNEAQ. Spanning cysteine to phenylalanine, the CDR3 consists of 14 amino acids. Only the CDR3 region is kept as DNA, spanning 42 bases read in frame from base 1. In light of the paper, this sample's time point label describes: approximately eleven months on ibrutinib. For TCR beta library preparation, about 2 micrograms of genomic DNA were isolated from cryopreserved PBMCs. Longitudinal blood samples from CLL patients on ibrutinib monotherapy underwent high-throughput TCR beta sequencing. The patients took part in an open-label, single-center phase 2 trial of ibrutinib monotherapy. Worth noting for this clone: Its binding antigen is unknown. Base qualities are not at hand, and no much larger clone is one base apart.

The chain links TRBV7-9 with TRBJ2-7; the junction holds 10 bases that match TRBD1. This clonotype was sampled from a human donor with chronic lymphocytic leukemia. The sample here was PBMCs, taken after 12 months of ibrutinib treatment. The CDR3 region has the sequence CASSLDRGRDEQYF. The DNA sequence follows: TGTGCCAGCAGCCTCGACAGGGGGCGGGACGAGCAGTACTTC.